Sequencing of this TCR beta chain was carried out in a study of blood T cell repertoires in COVID-19. Overall study: PBMCs, B-cell-depleted T cells, or T cells were the source of the cDNA or gDNA that made up the material.

Study processing details: Amplified reference gene primers provided the basis for estimating nucleated cell counts. Here immunoSEQ multiplex PCR was the method, and the copy in TCRdb shows in-frame clones only, minus some. V and J calls plus clone size are reproduced from that table; the DNA served to infer D and trimming. The sample holds some 150,000 clones; 85% to 90% are singletons and the top ten take 1.2%. Germline V CDR1 and CDR2: MDHEN, SYDVKM. Trimming shortened V by 5 bases and J by 0 bases, and 8 bases separated the two germline ends. The CDR3 has 13 residues. The cohort comprised adults aged about 18 to 100 years residing in about two dozen US areas. Cohort allocation depended upon clinical history that participants reported.

Sequencing used PBMCs or T cells enriched from blood (not recorded which). This chain links TRBV28 with TRBJ2-7; unclear D gene. This TCR was sampled from a woman aged 25 to 39 with acute COVID-19. The CDR3 DNA follows: TGTGCCAGCAGTATTTCATTCTCCTACGAGCAGTACTTC. Translating it yields CASSISFSYEQYF. Filled out from reference TRBV28 and TRBJ2-7, the complete variable domain reads DVKVTQSSRYLVKRTGEKVFLECVQDMDHENMFWYRQDPGLGLRLIYFSYDVKMKEKGDIPEGYSVSREKKERFSLILESASTNQTSMYLCASSISFSYEQYFGPGTRLTVT.